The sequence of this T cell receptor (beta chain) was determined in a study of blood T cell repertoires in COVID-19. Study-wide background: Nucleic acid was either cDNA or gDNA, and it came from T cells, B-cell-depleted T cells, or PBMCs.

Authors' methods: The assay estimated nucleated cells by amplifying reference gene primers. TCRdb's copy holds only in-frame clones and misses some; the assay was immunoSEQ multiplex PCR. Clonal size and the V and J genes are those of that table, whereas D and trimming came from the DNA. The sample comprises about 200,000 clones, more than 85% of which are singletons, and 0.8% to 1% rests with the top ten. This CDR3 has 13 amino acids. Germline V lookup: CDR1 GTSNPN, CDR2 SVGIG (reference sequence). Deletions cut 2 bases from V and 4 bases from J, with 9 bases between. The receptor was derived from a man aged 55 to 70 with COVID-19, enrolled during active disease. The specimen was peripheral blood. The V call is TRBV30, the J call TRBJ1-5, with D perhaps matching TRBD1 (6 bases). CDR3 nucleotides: TGTGCCTGGAGTCGGGGGGCGAATCAGCCCCAGCATTTT. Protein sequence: CAWSRGANQPQHF.